The 30 T cell receptor beta chains in this list originate from one sample, sequenced in a study of spatial heterogeneity in lung cancer. The study, taken as a whole, reports: In tumors, expanded intratumoral alpha and beta TCR counts tracked mutation counts.

TCRdb itself ran the 5' RACE reads through MiXCR, one entry per CDR3 protein. Of some 7,000 distinct CDR3 sequences listed, about an eighth are singletons. These receptors have no identified antigens. Time point: sample taken at primary tumor resection. Sequenced material: lung tumor tissue, taken at surgery. The source is a male donor with early-stage non-small cell lung cancer.

This chain links TRBV12-3 or TRBV12-4 with TRBJ2-6, with D uncertain. This CDR3 region has 13 residues. V was pared by 7 bases and J by 4 bases, with 8 bases between. Here the CDR3 DNA reads TGTGCCAGCAAGCCCGGCGGGGCCAACGTCCTGACTTTC. Amino acid sequence: CASKPGGANVLTF.

This clonotype appeared many times. This rearrangement joins TRBV7-2 to TRBJ2-5; 8 bases map to TRBD2. CDR1 and CDR2 from the germline V gene are SGHTA and FQGNSA. V dropped 8 bases and J dropped 3; count of bases not matched to a gene: 2. The CDR3 consists of 12 residues. As DNA, the CDR3 is TGTGCCAGCCGGGGGGGGAAAGAGACCCAGTACTTC. Residues: CASRGGKETQYF.

The rearrangement links TRBV6-1 to TRBJ2-3; D not resolved. The CDR3 totals 16 residues. Trimming removed 6 bases from V and 0 bases from J, with 16 bases in between. The germline V gene has CDR1 MNHNS and CDR2 SASEGT. CDR3 amino acids: CASSVTSHPSTDTQYF. CDR3 in DNA: TGTGCCAGCAGCGTAACGTCCCATCCTAGCACAGATACGCAGTATTTT.

This clonotype is deemed large. The chain combines TRBV13 with TRBJ1-3; D is ambiguous. This CDR3 comprises 13 residues. V lost 5 bases and J 2 bases, leaving 7 bases between the germline ends. The germline V gene encodes CDR1 PRHDT and CDR2 FYEKMQ (reference sequence). CDR3 residues: CASSQGPGNTIYF. For the CDR3, the DNA is TGTGCCAGCAGCCAAGGACCTGGAAACACCATATATTTT.

There are a few counts of this clonotype. The chain employs TRBV3-1 and TRBJ1-1, with D possibly being TRBD1 (5 bases). Germline lookup yields CDR1 LGHDT and CDR2 YNNKEL (reference sequence). Trimming left V 3 bases short and J 7 bases short, with 6 bases between. CDR3 size: 11 residues. Here the CDR3 DNA reads TGTGCCAGCAGCCAGACAGATGAAGCTTTCTTT. Translation: CASSQTDEAFF.

This clonotype was seen ten or more times. CDR3 nucleotides: TGTGCCAGCAGCGTAGGCGGGGGGGGAGAGACCCAGTACTTC. Translating it yields CASSVGGGGETQYF. This rearrangement joins TRBV9 to TRBJ2-5; 9 bases match TRBD2. Germline V lookup: CDR1 SGDLS, CDR2 YYNGEE. The CDR3 contains 14 residues. Unmatched junction bases numbered 1, after V lost 0 bases and J lost 4 bases.

This clonotype came up many times. This chain links TRBV5-1 with TRBJ2-1; no firm D call. Looked up from germline, CDR1 is SGHRS and CDR2 is YFSETQ. V shed 1 base and J shed 8 bases, with 13 bases lying between them. The CDR3 has 14 amino acids. The CDR3 region has the DNA TGCGCCAGCAGCTTGTTTGGGCCCATGGATGAGCAGTTCTTC. Its translation: CASSLFGPMDEQFF.

This clonotype was detected ten times or more. V usage is TRBV7-8 and J usage is TRBJ2-3; TRBD1 matches 8 bases. The CDR3 has 13 amino acids. Unmatched junction bases numbered 2, after V lost 2 bases and J lost 7 bases. CDR1 is SGHVS, CDR2 FQNEAQ, per germline. The CDR3: CASSLRQGYTQYF. The CDR3 coding sequence is TGTGCCAGCAGCTTACGACAGGGGTATACGCAGTATTTT.

This clonotype was found many times. This chain joins TRBV5-1 and TRBJ2-3, with unresolved D. From germline, CDR1 is SGHRS and CDR2 YFSETQ. The CDR3 has 16 amino acids. V lost 0 bases and J 0 bases, leaving 11 bases between the germline ends. CDR3 residues: CASSLEAATSTDTQYF. CDR3 in DNA: TGCGCCAGCAGCTTGGAGGCAGCAACTAGCACAGATACGCAGTATTTT.

By frequency in the sample, this clonotype is medium-sized (0.01 to 0.1%). The chain couples TRBV6-5 to TRBJ2-1; 11 bases fit TRBD2. This CDR3 is built from 16 residues. CDR1 is MNHEY and CDR2 is SVGAGI in the germline V gene. The V gene end was trimmed by 5 bases and the J gene end by 8 bases; junction bases not matched to a gene: 11. CDR3 region: CASSRAGTSGGHEQFF. The CDR3 DNA is TGTGCCAGCAGTCGAGCTGGGACTAGCGGAGGGCATGAGCAGTTCTTC.

This clonotype came up a few times. The V call is TRBV12-3 or TRBV12-4, the J call TRBJ1-1; D remains ambiguous. The CDR3 is made up of 13 amino acids. V shed 0 bases and J shed 1 base, with 3 bases lying between them. The CDR3 here is CASSLAGNTEAFF. The CDR3 nucleotides read TGTGCCAGCAGTTTAGCGGGGAACACTGAAGCTTTCTTT.

This clonotype has at least ten counts. J is TRBJ1-1 and V is TRBV9; no clear D gene. V dropped 0 bases and J dropped 1 base, with 13 bases sitting between them. The V gene's germline CDR1 is SGDLS and CDR2 YYNGEE. There are 16 residues in the CDR3. The CDR3 region has the DNA TGTGCCAGCAGCGTAGGAGGACGTTCGGGGAACACTGAAGCTTTCTTT. As protein: CASSVGGRSGNTEAFF.

This clonotype is medium-sized by share. The chain joins TRBV28 to TRBJ2-6; D ambiguous. The CDR3 is 12 residues long. The germline V gene encodes CDR1 MDHEN and CDR2 SYDVKM. The CDR3 is CAEGSGANVLTF. The CDR3 coding sequence is TGTGCAGAAGGCTCTGGGGCCAACGTCCTGACTTTC.

This clonotype is medium-sized. Its ends do not fully match the called genes, so a read error is possible. V is TRBV9 and J is TRBJ2-1, with TRBD2 matching 8 bases. Germline V gene lookup returns CDR1 SGDLS and CDR2 YYNGEE. This CDR3 region has 13 residues. In DNA, the CDR3 is TGTGCCAGCAGCCTGAGAACTATAGGACTAGCTGCCTTC. Translation gives CASSLRTIGLAAF.

This clonotype was counted at least ten times. The rearrangement joins TRBV27 to TRBJ2-1; 10 bases match TRBD2. CDR3 length equals 18 residues. The J segment lost 0 bases and the V segment lost 5 bases, leaving 10 bases of the junction unmatched. In germline, CDR1 is MNHEY, CDR2 SMNVEV (reference sequence). The CDR3 DNA sequence: TGTGCCAGCAGTACCCGGGCTAGCGGGGGTAGCTCCTACAATGAGCAGTTCTTC. As protein: CASSTRASGGSSYNEQFF.

The genes are TRBV19 and TRBJ1-2, with D possibly TRBD1 on 6 matching bases. The CDR3 sequence is 15 residues long. CDR1 LNHDA and CDR2 SQIVND come from the germline V gene (reference sequence). The ends were cut back, 5 bases at V and 4 bases at J, with 17 bases in the middle. CDR3 sequence reads: CASSLGTRGGYGYTF. The DNA for the CDR3 is TGTGCCAGTAGTCTGGGGACACGCGGTGGCTATGGCTACACCTTC.

This clonotype was picked up many times. Given a much more abundant clone one base away, this may be a read error. This chain links TRBV3-1 with TRBJ2-7; no definite D call. The germline V gene encodes CDR1 LGHDT and CDR2 YNNKEL (reference sequence). The CDR3 covers 13 residues. In DNA, the CDR3 is TGTGTCAGCAGCCCCGCGCCCCATGCCGAGCAGTACTTC. Encoded protein: CVSSPAPHAEQYF.

By sample share, this clonotype is large (0.1 to 1%). The rearrangement links TRBV25-1 to TRBJ1-5, with 8 bases matching TRBD1. Germline lookup yields CDR1 MGHDK and CDR2 SYGVNS. V was clipped by 5 bases and J by 7 bases; unmatched bases: 7. This CDR3 has 14 residues. CDR3 nucleotides: TGTGCCAGCAGTTCCCAGGGGGCGAGGCAGCCCCAGCATTTT. Translation gives CASSSQGARQPQHF.

This clonotype was seen ten or more times. The genes are TRBV28 and TRBJ2-4, with D tentatively TRBD1 (7 bases). V was shortened by 7 bases and J by 2 bases, with 21 bases between the two germline ends. CDR1 MDHEN and CDR2 SYDVKM come from the germline V gene. This CDR3 has 17 amino acids. For the CDR3, the DNA is TGTGCCAGCACTGAAGGAGGGGGCAAGGTAACCAAAAACATTCAGTACTTC. This sequence encodes CASTEGGGKVTKNIQYF.

This clonotype has a count of ten or more. The chain couples TRBV12-3 or TRBV12-4 to TRBJ1-2, with no clear D. The CDR3 is 13 amino acids. Trimming took off 2 bases at V and 4 bases at J, with 8 bases between the two ends. The CDR3 nucleotides read TGTGCCAGCAGTTTATTATACACCTATGGCTACACCTTC. The encoded protein is CASSLLYTYGYTF.

This clonotype was seen once. The chain employs TRBV3-1 and TRBJ2-3; possible D gene TRBD2, 6 bases. CDR3 size: 16 residues. Per the germline V gene, CDR1 is LGHDT and CDR2 is YNNKEL (reference sequence). Trimming stripped 4 bases from V and 2 bases from J, with 16 bases between. DNA for the CDR3: TGTGCCAGCAGCCGAGCCGGGACTGGCTACACAGATACGCAGTATTTT. Translation gives CASSRAGTGYTDTQYF.

This clonotype was recorded many times. This chain links TRBV5-1 with TRBJ2-7; TRBD2 might be the D (6 bases). This CDR3 has 14 amino acids. Between the trimmed V and J ends, which lost 3 bases and 1 base, there was a span of 11 bases. Germline CDR1 is SGHRS and CDR2 is YFSETQ. CDR3 nucleotides: TGCGCCAGCAGCTGGGGACTCCAATCCTACGAGCAGTACTTC. It yields the protein CASSWGLQSYEQYF.

This clonotype was seen many times. This rearrangement joins TRBV9 to TRBJ2-2; 11 bases match TRBD1. CDR1 is SGDLS and CDR2 is YYNGEE in the germline V gene. V shed 6 bases, J shed 5 bases, and the junction held 3 bases outside the gene matches. The CDR3 extends over 14 amino acids. The CDR3 sequence is CASKRDRGTGELFF. The DNA of the CDR3 is TGTGCCAGCAAGAGGGACAGGGGGACCGGGGAGCTGTTTTTT.

This clonotype has only a few counts. The chain recombines TRBV12-3 or TRBV12-4 with TRBJ1-3; unclear D gene. CDR3 length: 14 amino acids. The germline V and J ends were trimmed by 4 bases and 4 bases, with 11 bases remaining between them. CDR3 loop: CASSYMVLGNTIYF. CDR3 coding DNA: TGTGCCAGCAGTTACATGGTCCTGGGAAACACCATATATTTT.

This clonotype was recorded at least ten times. The V call is TRBV19, the J call TRBJ1-2; D might be TRBD1 (5 bases). CDR1 is LNHDA and CDR2 is SQIVND in the germline V gene (reference sequence). This CDR3 is 14 amino acids long. Trimming shortened V by 4 bases and J by 4 bases, and 13 bases separated the two germline ends. CDR3 bases: TGTGCCAGTAGTACCTCCTCGACAGTCTATGGCTACACCTTC. Translated, it gives CASSTSSTVYGYTF.

This clonotype was recorded many times. The J gene is TRBJ2-3, the V gene TRBV25-1; no reliable D call. CDR1 MGHDK and CDR2 SYGVNS come from the germline V gene. The CDR3 extends over 13 amino acids. Between the trimmed V and J ends, which lost 2 bases and 2 bases, there was a span of 5 bases. CDR3 loop: CASSERFTDTQYF. The CDR3 DNA follows: TGTGCCAGCAGTGAACGATTCACAGATACGCAGTATTTT.

This clonotype is termed large. The rearrangement links TRBV6-6 to TRBJ1-1; D gene unclear. Germline CDR1 is MNHNY and CDR2 is SVGAGI (reference sequence). V shed 6 bases and J shed 1 base, with 9 bases lying between them. This CDR3 has 13 residues. The CDR3 DNA sequence: TGTGCCAGCAGCAGTGACGGGAACACTGAAGCTTTCTTT. Its translation: CASSSDGNTEAFF.

This clonotype was seen many times. V gene TRBV28 combines with J gene TRBJ2-7, with D perhaps matching TRBD1 (5 bases). Germline-derived CDR1 and CDR2 are MDHEN and SYDVKM. The CDR3 extends over 15 amino acids. The V end was cut by 6 bases, the J end by 1 base, with 16 bases between. The CDR3, as DNA: TGTGCCAGCAGCCCAGGACAAAACCTGTCCTACGAGCAGTACGTC. Translation gives CASSPGQNLSYEQYV.

This clonotype has ten or more counts. The V and J genes are TRBV6-1 and TRBJ1-5; D not certain. Germline lookup yields CDR1 MNHNS and CDR2 SASEGT. CDR3 length equals 15 residues. Between the trimmed V and J ends, which lost 2 bases and 0 bases, there was a span of 8 bases. CDR3 amino acids: CASSEQLFSNQPQHF. CDR3 coding DNA: TGTGCCAGCAGTGAACAGTTGTTTAGCAATCAGCCCCAGCATTTT.

In this sample, this clonotype is medium-sized (0.01 to 0.1%). The chain carries TRBV28 and TRBJ2-5; TRBD1 or TRBD2 may be the D gene (5 bases each). Germline V CDR1 and CDR2: MDHEN, SYDVKM. Between the trimmed V and J ends, which lost 2 bases and 6 bases, there was a span of 25 bases. There are 18 residues in the CDR3. The CDR3 coding sequence is TGTGCCAGCAGTTTAGCTGGGCAGGTCGGGACCCAGGGACAGACCCAGTACTTC. Protein: CASSLAGQVGTQGQTQYF.